This T cell receptor (beta chain) was observed in a study of control samples from healthy donors and cancer patients. The CDR3 spans 15 residues. CDR1 and CDR2 from the germline V gene are MDHEN and SYDVKM. Trimming took off 3 bases at V and 6 bases at J, with 15 bases between the two ends. Assay: immunoSEQ multiplex PCR; the TCRdb copy retains only in-frame clones and omits some. Of roughly 450,000 clones listed, 80% to 95% are singletons. This chain links TRBV28 with TRBJ1-3; TRBD1 is a possible D gene (5 bases). The sequencing input was PBMCs. The origin of this receptor is a man between 40 and 49 years old with head and neck cancer. This CDR3 is CASSFWAGPENTIYF. The CDR3 DNA follows: TGTGCCAGCAGTTTCTGGGCAGGGCCTGAAAACACCATATATTTT.